What follows describes a single T cell receptor (beta chain). Antigen specificity is unknown. This CDR3 region has 15 residues. Trimming at V came to 6 bases and at J to 3 bases, leaving 6 bases not matched to a gene. Germline-derived CDR1 and CDR2 are MDHEN and SYDVKM. The entry originates in a study of shared clonotypes between healthy human individuals. Study-level information: Aged between 18 and 49, the donors were a couple of women and three men. General study points: Clonotypes not shared had lower generation probabilities than those common to all four donors.

Both subsets, CD45RA+ naive and CD45RA-negative memory, were split from the CD4+ cells. Here immunoSEQ multiplex PCR was the method, and the copy in TCRdb shows in-frame clones only, minus some. This table holds millions of clones, more than 85% found once. This TCR was recovered from a young man in good health. Some clones in this sample may be carry-over from other donors' samples. The V gene is TRBV28, the J gene TRBJ1-2; 11 bases fit TRBD1. The sequenced sample consisted of naive CD4+ T cells from PBMCs. Subset here: CD45RA+ positively selected. CDR3 sequence reads: CASRTPGQGDYGYTF. The CDR3 DNA reads TGTGCCAGCAGAACCCCGGGACAGGGGGACTATGGCTACACCTTC.